This T cell receptor (beta chain) was sequenced in a study of blood T cell dynamics during melanoma immunotherapy. Time point: pre-treatment baseline. Samples come from before therapy and from week 3 after the first blockade cycle. At 12 weeks after first infusion, RECIST 1.1 defined response for most patients. Patients with prior systemic cancer treatment, concomitant immunosuppressants, or other active malignancies were excluded. This clone was observed a single time. A fixed DNA input of around 0.35 ug was used per bulk PBMC sample. TCRdb keeps only in-frame clones here, not all; method: immunoSEQ multiplex PCR. Of 6,000 to 8,500 clones listed, around 82% are singletons. The TCR sequence derives from a human donor with melanoma. Sequencing was performed on blood, taken from a patient treated with checkpoint blockade.

As DNA, the CDR3 is TGTGCCAGCACCTATCCCGGGGGAGGGGGTGTCGAGCAGTACTTC. Protein: CASTYPGGGGVEQYF. V is TRBV28 and J is TRBJ2-7; TRBD2 is a possible D gene (7 bases). V was cut by 7 bases and J by 6 bases, with 22 bases left in between. CDR1 and CDR2 (germline): MDHEN, SYDVKM. The CDR3 is made up of 15 amino acids.